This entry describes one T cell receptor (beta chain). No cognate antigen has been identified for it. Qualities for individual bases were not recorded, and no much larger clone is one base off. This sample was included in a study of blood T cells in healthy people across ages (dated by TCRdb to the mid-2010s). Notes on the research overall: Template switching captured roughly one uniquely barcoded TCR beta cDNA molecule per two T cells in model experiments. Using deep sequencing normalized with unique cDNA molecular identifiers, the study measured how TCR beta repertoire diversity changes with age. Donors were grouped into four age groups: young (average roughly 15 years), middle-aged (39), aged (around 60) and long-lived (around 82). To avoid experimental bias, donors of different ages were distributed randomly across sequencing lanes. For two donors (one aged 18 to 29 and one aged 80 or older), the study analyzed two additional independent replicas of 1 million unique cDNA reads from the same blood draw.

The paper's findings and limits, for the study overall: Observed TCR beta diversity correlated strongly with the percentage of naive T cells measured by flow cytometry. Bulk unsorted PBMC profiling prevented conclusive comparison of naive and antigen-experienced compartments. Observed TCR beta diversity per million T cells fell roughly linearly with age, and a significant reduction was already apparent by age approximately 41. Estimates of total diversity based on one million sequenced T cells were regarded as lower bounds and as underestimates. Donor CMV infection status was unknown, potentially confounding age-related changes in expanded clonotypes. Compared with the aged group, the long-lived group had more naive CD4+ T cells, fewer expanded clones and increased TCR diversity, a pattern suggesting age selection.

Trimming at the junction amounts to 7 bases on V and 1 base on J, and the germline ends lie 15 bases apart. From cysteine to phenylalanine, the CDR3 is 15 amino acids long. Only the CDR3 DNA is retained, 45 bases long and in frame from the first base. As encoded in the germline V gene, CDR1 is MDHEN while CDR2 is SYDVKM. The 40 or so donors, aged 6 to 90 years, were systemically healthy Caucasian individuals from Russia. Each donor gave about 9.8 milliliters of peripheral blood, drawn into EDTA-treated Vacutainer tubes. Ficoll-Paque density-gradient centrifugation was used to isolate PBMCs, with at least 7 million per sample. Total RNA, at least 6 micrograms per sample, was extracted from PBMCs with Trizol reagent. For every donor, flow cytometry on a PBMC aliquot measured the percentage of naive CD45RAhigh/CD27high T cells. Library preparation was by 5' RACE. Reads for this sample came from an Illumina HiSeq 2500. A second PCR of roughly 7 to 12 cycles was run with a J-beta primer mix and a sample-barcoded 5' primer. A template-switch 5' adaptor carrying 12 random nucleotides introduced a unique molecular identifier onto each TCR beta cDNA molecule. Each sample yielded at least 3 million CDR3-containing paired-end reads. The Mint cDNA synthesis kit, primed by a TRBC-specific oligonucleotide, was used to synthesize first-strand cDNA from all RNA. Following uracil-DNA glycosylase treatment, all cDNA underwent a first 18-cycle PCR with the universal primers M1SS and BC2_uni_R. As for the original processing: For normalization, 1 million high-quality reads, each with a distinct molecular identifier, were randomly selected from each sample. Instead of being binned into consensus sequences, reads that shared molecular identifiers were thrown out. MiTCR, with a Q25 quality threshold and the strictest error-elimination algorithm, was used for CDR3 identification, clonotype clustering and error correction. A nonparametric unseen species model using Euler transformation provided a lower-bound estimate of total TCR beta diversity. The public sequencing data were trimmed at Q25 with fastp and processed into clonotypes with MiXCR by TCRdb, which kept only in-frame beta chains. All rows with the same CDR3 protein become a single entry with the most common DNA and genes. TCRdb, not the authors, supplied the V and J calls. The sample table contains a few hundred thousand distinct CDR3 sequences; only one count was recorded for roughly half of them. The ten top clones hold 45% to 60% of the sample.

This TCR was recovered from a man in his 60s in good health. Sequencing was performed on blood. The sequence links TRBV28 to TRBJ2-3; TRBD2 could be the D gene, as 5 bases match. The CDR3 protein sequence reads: CASTPPGRGTDTQYF. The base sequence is TGTGCCAGCACTCCTCCCGGGCGGGGCACAGATACGCAGTATTTT. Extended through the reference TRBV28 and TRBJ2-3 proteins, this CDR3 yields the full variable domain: DVKVTQSSRYLVKRTGEKVFLECVQDMDHENMFWYRQDPGLGLRLIYFSYDVKMKEKGDIPEGYSVSREKKERFSLILESASTNQTSMYLCASTPPGRGTDTQYFGPGTRLTVL.